This T cell receptor (beta chain) was recorded in a study of shared clonotypes between healthy human individuals. V was pared by 3 bases and J by 3 bases, with 5 bases of the junction left unmatched. CDR3 size: 15 residues. CDR1 SEHNR and CDR2 FQNEAQ come from the germline V gene (reference sequence). Investigators spread the genomic DNA of each subset evenly over several immunoSEQ plates. Repertoires were generated with immunoSEQ multiplex PCR, while TCRdb's copy carries only in-frame clones and drops some. The sample lists 950,000 to 1,300,000 clones, 65% to 80% occurring once. The chain links TRBV7-9 to TRBJ2-1; 7 positions match TRBD2. The source of this sequence is a man aged 18 to 30 in good health. The sequenced sample was memory CD4+ T cells sorted from blood. Subset denoted: CD45RA-negative fraction. CDR3 sequence: CASSLAGENYNEQFF. As DNA, the CDR3 is TGTGCCAGCAGCTTGGCGGGAGAGAACTACAATGAGCAGTTCTTC.